One and the same sample provided the 10 T cell receptor beta chains below, sequenced in a study of cytomegalovirus exposure and HLA in healthy donors. Measured with immunoSEQ multiplex PCR; TCRdb has only the in-frame clones, and not every one. The table includes roughly 150,000 clones, roughly 91% detected once. Sequencing input: PBMCs. Receptors were obtained from a young man in good health and CMV-seropositive.

The rearrangement uses TRBV10-3 and TRBJ1-2; D perhaps matches TRBD1 (6 bases). There are 14 residues in the CDR3. Trimming stripped 4 bases from V and 7 bases from J, with 16 bases between. Germline V CDR1 and CDR2: ENHRY, SYGVKD. CDR3 residues: CAISAGTSIGGYTF. As DNA, the CDR3 is TGTGCCATCAGTGCCGGGACATCGATTGGTGGCTACACCTTC.

The chain couples TRBV5-1 to TRBJ2-2, with 8 bases fitting TRBD1. There are 15 residues in the CDR3. The V and J ends lost 4 bases and 3 bases, in that order; junction bases with no gene match: 5. The germline gives CDR1 SGHRS, CDR2 YFSETQ. CDR3 amino acids: CASSVGQVDTGELFF. The CDR3, as DNA: TGCGCCAGCAGCGTGGGACAGGTCGACACCGGGGAGCTGTTTTTT.

The V and J genes are TRBV9 and TRBJ2-7, with D possibly matching TRBD2 (5 bases). Germline lookup yields CDR1 SGDLS and CDR2 YYNGEE. CDR3 length: 16 residues. The ends were cut back, 0 bases at V and 5 bases at J, with 18 bases in the middle. The chain's CDR3 is CASSVGGSPAGDEQYF. CDR3 in DNA: TGTGCCAGCAGCGTAGGAGGGAGCCCAGCTGGCGACGAGCAGTACTTC.

The rearrangement uses TRBV27 and TRBJ2-7, with 11 bases fitting TRBD1. The V and J ends lost 5 bases and 6 bases, in that order; junction bases with no gene match: 15. CDR1 is MNHEY and CDR2 is SMNVEV in the germline V gene (reference sequence). This CDR3 spans 17 amino acids. CDR3 sequence: CASSLIFPGQGDVEQYF. The CDR3 DNA is TGTGCCAGCAGTCTCATCTTCCCGGGACAGGGGGATGTCGAGCAGTACTTC.

V is TRBV10-2 and J is TRBJ2-7; TRBD2 aligns across 14 bases. The CDR3 consists of 18 residues. V lost 6 bases and J lost 4; bases outside the gene matches: 14. Germline V gene lookup returns CDR1 WSHSY and CDR2 SAAADI. The CDR3 DNA reads TGCGCCAGCAGGGCTCCCATCGGGACTAGCGGGAGTGGATACGAGCAGTACTTC. Residues: CASRAPIGTSGSGYEQYF.

The rearrangement joins TRBV5-4 to TRBJ2-5, with TRBD1 matching over 8 bases. The CDR3 sequence is 15 residues long. Germline V gene data show CDR1 as SGHNT and CDR2 as YYREEE (reference sequence). The trim removed 0 bases at V and 4 bases at J, leaving 5 bases unmatched. Written as DNA, the CDR3 is TGTGCCAGCAGCTTGGGGCAGGGGGCAGGAGAGACCCAGTACTTC. Its translation is CASSLGQGAGETQYF.

This rearrangement joins TRBV29-1 to TRBJ2-5; 9 bases align to TRBD2. The junction had 5 bases not matched to a gene; V was cut back by 5 bases and J by 1 base. The germline V gene encodes CDR1 SQVTM and CDR2 ANQGSEA. The CDR3 sequence is 14 residues long. DNA of the CDR3: TGCAGCGTTAATAGCGGGAGCATCCAAGAGACCCAGTACTTC. This gives the protein CSVNSGSIQETQYF. The whole variable domain, filled in from reference TRBV29-1 and TRBJ2-5, reads SAVISQKPSRDICQRGTSLTIQCQVDSQVTMMFWYRQQPGQSLTLIATANQGSEATYESGFVIDKFPISRPNLTFSTLTVSNMSPEDSSIYLCSVNSGSIQETQYFGPGTRLLVL.

V usage is TRBV11-1 and J usage is TRBJ2-1, with 8 bases that match TRBD2. Germline lookup yields CDR1 SGHAT and CDR2 FQDESV (reference sequence). This CDR3 has 14 amino acids. Trimming at V came to 5 bases and at J to 8 bases, leaving 8 bases not matched to a gene. CDR3 sequence: CASSRPSGSYEQFF. In nucleotides, the CDR3 is TGTGCCAGCAGCCGGCCGAGCGGGAGTTATGAGCAGTTCTTC.

CDR3 loop: CAISPGNQPQHF. Here the CDR3 DNA reads TGTGCCATCAGTCCCGGCAATCAGCCCCAGCATTTT. The chain is built from TRBV10-3 and TRBJ1-5; D is ambiguous. V lost 5 bases, J lost 2 bases, and 4 bases lay in between. This CDR3 has 12 residues. Germline loops: CDR1 ENHRY, CDR2 SYGVKD.

The chain is built from TRBV9 and TRBJ2-3; 8 positions match TRBD1. The germline V gene has CDR1 SGDLS and CDR2 YYNGEE. This CDR3 is built from 14 residues. V lost 4 bases to trimming and J lost 4 bases; unmatched junction nucleotides: 5. The CDR3 DNA sequence: TGTGCCAGCAGCTTCCAGGGGGCCGCAGATACGCAGTATTTT. Translation gives CASSFQGAADTQYF.